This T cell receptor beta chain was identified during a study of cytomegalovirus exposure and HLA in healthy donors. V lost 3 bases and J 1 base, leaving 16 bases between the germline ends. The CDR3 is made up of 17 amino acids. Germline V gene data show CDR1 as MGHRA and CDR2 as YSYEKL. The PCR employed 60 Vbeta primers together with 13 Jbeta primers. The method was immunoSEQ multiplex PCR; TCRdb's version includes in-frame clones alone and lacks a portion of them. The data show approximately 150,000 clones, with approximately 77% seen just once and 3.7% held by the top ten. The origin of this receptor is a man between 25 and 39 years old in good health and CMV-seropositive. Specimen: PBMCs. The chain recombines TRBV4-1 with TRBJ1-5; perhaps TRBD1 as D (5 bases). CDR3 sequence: CASSHVLGGMSNQPQHF. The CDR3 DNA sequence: TGCGCCAGCAGCCACGTATTGGGGGGTATGAGCAATCAGCCCCAGCATTTT.